The 22 T cell receptor beta chains given below trace back to one sample, sequenced in a study of brain T cells in children with intractable seizures. Time point given: blood from clinic visit 5 months post-surgery; TSC patient then seizure free. Generated by immunoSEQ multiplex PCR, the TCRdb table keeps only in-frame clones and is missing some. The sample lists about 350,000 clones, approximately 93% seen once, with around 5% in the top ten. The sequenced sample was peripheral blood, obtained 4 to 6 months after surgery. These receptors were taken from a boy in the first two years of life with tuberous sclerosis and intractable seizures.

The gene calls are TRBV6-4 and TRBJ2-7; D unclear. Trimming took off 4 bases at V and 6 bases at J, with 7 bases between the two ends. The CDR3 loop spans 11 amino acids. The germline V gene has CDR1 MRHNA and CDR2 SNTAGT. The CDR3 is CASSVKSEQYF. Written as DNA, the CDR3 is TGTGCCAGCAGTGTAAAATCCGAGCAGTACTTC.

This chain joins TRBV6-1 and TRBJ2-7, with D uncertain. Germline assignment: CDR1 MNHNS and CDR2 SASEGT. V gave up 1 base and J gave up 4 bases, with 14 bases separating them. The CDR3 spans 15 residues. The CDR3 protein is CASSEGITSPYEQYF. In nucleotides, the CDR3 is TGTGCCAGCAGTGAAGGAATTACCAGTCCATACGAGCAGTACTTC.

This chain uses TRBV9 with TRBJ1-5; the D gene is possibly TRBD1 (6 bases). Germline CDR1 SGDLS, CDR2 YYNGEE. V shed 4 bases and J shed 7 bases, with 15 bases lying between them. The CDR3 covers 14 residues. The CDR3 DNA reads TGTGCCAGCAGCCGGACAGACCGGAGGCAGCCCCAGCATTTT. Translating it yields CASSRTDRRQPQHF.

V usage is TRBV6-1 and J usage is TRBJ2-6, with D maybe TRBD1 (5 bases). The CDR3 is made up of 16 amino acids. The V gene lost 0 bases and the J gene lost 4 bases, with 10 bases spanning the gap. Germline V lookup: CDR1 MNHNS, CDR2 SASEGT. The CDR3 DNA reads TGTGCCAGCAGTGAAGCGGCAGGGTACGGGGCCAACGTCCTGACTTTC. Translation: CASSEAAGYGANVLTF.

This clone was recorded a few times. The rearrangement links TRBV6-2 or TRBV6-3 to TRBJ1-1; 8 bases align to TRBD1. The V gene end was trimmed by 6 bases and the J gene end by 5 bases; junction bases not matched to a gene: 5. The CDR3 has 13 residues. The germline V gene encodes CDR1 MNHEY and CDR2 SVGEGT. CDR3 nucleotide sequence: TGTGCCAGCAGCAGACAGGGGCGGACTGAAGCTTTCTTT. This gives the protein CASSRQGRTEAFF.

The chain links TRBV5-1 to TRBJ2-6; D uncertain. The germline V gene encodes CDR1 SGHRS and CDR2 YFSETQ. This CDR3 has 15 residues. V gave up 1 base and J gave up 2 bases, with 7 bases separating them. This CDR3 is CASSLIGTGANVLTF. CDR3 nucleotide sequence: TGCGCCAGCAGCTTGATAGGGACTGGGGCCAACGTCCTGACTTTC. Supplemented by reference TRBV5-1 and TRBJ2-6, the full variable domain reads KAGVTQTPRYLIKTRGQQVTLSCSPISGHRSVSWYQQTPGQGLQFLFEYFSETQRNKGNFPGRFSGRQFSNSRSEMNVSTLELGDSALYLCASSLIGTGANVLTFGAGSRLTVL.

The V and J genes are TRBV11-2 and TRBJ2-3, with TRBD2 identical over 9 bases. J was trimmed by 4 bases and V by 2 bases; bases with no gene match: 16. The germline gives CDR1 SGHAT, CDR2 FQNNGV. This CDR3 spans 19 amino acids. CDR3 nucleotide sequence: TGTGCCAGCAGCTTATTTACAGCGGGAGGACATACCAGAGCAGATACGCAGTATTTT. Its translation is CASSLFTAGGHTRADTQYF.

The chain uses TRBV5-1 and TRBJ1-1, with 9 nucleotides matching TRBD1. CDR3 length: 16 amino acids. Germline CDR1 is SGHRS and CDR2 is YFSETQ. V dropped 4 bases and J dropped 4; count of bases not matched to a gene: 11. The CDR3: CASSNWTGVLGTEAFF. In DNA, the CDR3 is TGCGCCAGCAGCAACTGGACAGGGGTTTTGGGCACTGAAGCTTTCTTT.

The chain is built from TRBV9 and TRBJ1-2; TRBD1 matches at 10 bases. The germline V gene has CDR1 SGDLS and CDR2 YYNGEE. The ends lost 5 bases at V and 8 bases at J; junction bases unmatched: 15. The CDR3 covers 16 residues. The CDR3 DNA follows: TGTGCCAGCAGACGTAAAGGGACAGGGGTGTCAGGGGGCTACACCTTC. Translation: CASRRKGTGVSGGYTF. Based on the CDR3 plus reference TRBV9 and TRBJ1-2, the full variable domain is DSGVTQTPKHLITATGQRVTLRCSPRSGDLSVYWYQQSLDQGLQFLIQYYNGEERAKGNILERFSAQQFPDLHSELNLSSLELGDSALYFCASRRKGTGVSGGYTFGSGTRLTVV.

This clone was seen a single time. The chain is built from TRBV29-1 and TRBJ1-2; no definite D call. The germline V and J ends were trimmed by 0 bases and 2 bases, with 10 bases remaining between them. Germline CDR1 reads SQVTM; CDR2 reads ANQGSEA. The CDR3 has 14 amino acids. CDR3 amino acids: CSVEEARVNYGYTF. Written as DNA, the CDR3 is TGCAGCGTTGAAGAGGCCCGTGTGAACTATGGCTACACCTTC.

The chain uses TRBV5-4 and TRBJ2-7; D may match TRBD1 or TRBD2 (5 bases each). V lost 0 bases and J 5 bases, leaving 12 bases between the germline ends. Germline V gene sequence: CDR1 SGHNT, CDR2 YYREEE (reference sequence). This CDR3 has 14 residues. CDR3 protein: CASSLGRERDEQYF. The CDR3 nucleotides are TGTGCCAGCAGCTTGGGCAGGGAGAGGGACGAGCAGTACTTC.

The genes are TRBV4-1 and TRBJ1-6, with 11 bases lining up with TRBD1. The CDR3 consists of 15 residues. CDR1 and CDR2 (germline): MGHRA, YSYEKL. V lost 0 bases, J lost 12 bases, and 4 bases stayed unmatched. CDR3 bases: TGCGCCAGCAGCCAAGACGGACAGGGGGCGCGACCCCTCCACTTT. The encoded protein is CASSQDGQGARPLHF.

This chain links TRBV9 with TRBJ2-1; 9 nucleotides line up with TRBD1. V shed 3 bases and J 0 bases; nucleotides not matched to a gene: 4. The CDR3 extends over 16 amino acids. Germline loops: CDR1 SGDLS, CDR2 YYNGEE. CDR3 coding DNA: TGTGCCAGCAGCGCAGACAGGGGGAGCTCCTACAATGAGCAGTTCTTC. Residues: CASSADRGSSYNEQFF.

This chain links TRBV6-5 with TRBJ1-2, with TRBD1 matching over 7 bases. J gave up 1 base and V 4 bases, and 9 bases lay outside the gene matches. Germline V gene lookup returns CDR1 MNHEY and CDR2 SVGAGI. This CDR3 contains 16 residues. The CDR3 nucleotides are TGTGCCAGCAGTTCCCGACAGGGCCTCTTTAACTATGGCTACACCTTC. This codes for CASSSRQGLFNYGYTF.

J is TRBJ2-2 and V is TRBV19; D is unresolved. With 1 base removed from V and 8 bases from J, the gap between germline ends came to 5 bases. The CDR3 covers 12 residues. CDR1 is LNHDA and CDR2 is SQIVND in the germline V gene (reference sequence). This CDR3 reads CASSIVPGELFF. The CDR3 nucleotides are TGTGCCAGTAGTATAGTCCCAGGGGAGCTGTTTTTT. The variable domain in full, completed from reference TRBV19 and TRBJ2-2, reads DGGITQSPKYLFRKEGQNVTLSCEQNLNHDAMYWYRQDPGQGLRLIYYSQIVNDFQKGDIAEGYSVSREKKESFPLTVTSAQKNPTAFYLCASSIVPGELFFGEGSRLTVL.

CDR3: CASSSSGRATYEQYF. Here the CDR3 DNA reads TGCGCCAGCAGCTCTTCAGGGCGGGCGACCTACGAGCAGTACTTC. This sequence joins TRBV5-1 and TRBJ2-7; D tentatively fits TRBD1 or TRBD2 (5 bases each). Trimming pared 3 bases from V and 2 bases from J, leaving 15 bases between. The V gene's germline CDR1 is SGHRS and CDR2 YFSETQ. CDR3 length equals 15 residues.

The chain recombines TRBV12-5 with TRBJ2-1, with TRBD2 matching 7 bases. Germline lookup yields CDR1 LGHNT and CDR2 FRNRAP. CDR3 length: 16 amino acids. Trimming removed 0 bases from V and 0 bases from J; junction bases left unmatched: 2. Written as DNA, the CDR3 is TGTGCTAGTGGTTTGGTACTAGCGCGCTCCTACAATGAGCAGTTCTTC. Translated: CASGLVLARSYNEQFF.

The chain recombines TRBV11-3 with TRBJ2-1; D gene ambiguous. The CDR3 sequence is 13 residues long. Trimming left V 3 bases short and J 2 bases short, with 5 bases between. CDR1 is SGHNT, CDR2 YENEEA, per germline. The CDR3 spells CASSFNAYNEQFF. The CDR3 DNA sequence: TGTGCCAGCAGCTTTAACGCCTACAATGAGCAGTTCTTC.

The gene calls are TRBV11-2 and TRBJ1-3, with 10 bases matching TRBD1. The CDR3 covers 19 residues. With 0 bases clipped from V and 0 bases from J, the junction kept 8 bases outside the gene matches. Per the germline V gene, CDR1 is SGHAT and CDR2 is FQNNGV. CDR3 sequence reads: CASSLDTGQGTSSGNTIYF. The DNA of the CDR3 is TGTGCCAGCAGCTTAGATACGGGACAGGGGACTAGCTCTGGAAACACCATATATTTT. The whole variable domain, filled in from reference TRBV11-2 and TRBJ1-3, reads EAGVAQSPRYKIIEKRQSVAFWCNPISGHATLYWYQQILGQGPKLLIQFQNNGVVDDSQLPKDRFSAERLKGVDSTLKIQPAKLEDSAVYLCASSLDTGQGTSSGNTIYFGEGSWLTVV.

The CDR3 sequence: CASSLGPSGGPEFYEQYF. The CDR3 DNA reads TGTGCCAGCAGCTTAGGGCCTAGCGGGGGGCCGGAGTTCTACGAGCAGTACTTC. V and J are TRBV7-2 and TRBJ2-7; 11 bases are shared with TRBD2. The CDR3 length is 18 residues. V lost 1 base, J lost 3 bases, and 11 bases stayed unmatched. CDR1 is SGHTA and CDR2 is FQGNSA in the germline V gene.

This chain uses TRBV24-1 with TRBJ2-1, with a possible D match to TRBD1 (5 bases). The CDR3 extends over 17 amino acids. CDR1 and CDR2 from the germline V gene are KGHDR and SFDVKD. V was trimmed by 1 base and J by 5 bases, leaving 17 bases between them. CDR3 in amino acids: CATSDFGHTEDNNEQFF. In nucleotides, the CDR3 is TGTGCCACCAGTGATTTCGGACATACTGAGGATAACAATGAGCAGTTCTTC.

The chain combines TRBV13 with TRBJ2-7; D call uncertain. V was clipped by 4 bases and J by 2 bases, with 9 bases between them. The CDR3 is 13 amino acids. The germline CDR1 and CDR2 sequences are PRHDT and FYEKMQ (reference sequence). The CDR3 bases are TGTGCCAGCAGCTCCGGACGGACCTACGAGCAGTACTTC. Encoded protein: CASSSGRTYEQYF.